This T cell receptor beta chain was documented in a study of CD8+ T cells in alopecia areata. Overall study: Those patients who were treated received oral tofacitinib, which was given at 5 to 10 mg twice daily for moderate-to-severe alopecia areata. It was 6 to 18 months of tofacitinib, and then there were 6 months off drug.

Study-wide results and limits: Tofacitinib did not eliminate many expanded lesional clones from scalp or blood.

cDNA reverse transcribed from extracted RNA served as the sequencing template. Repertoires were generated with immunoSEQ multiplex PCR, while TCRdb's copy carries only in-frame clones and drops some. Seen here are fewer than 350,000 clones, about 62% observed once, and the top ten hold around 1.7%. Comments on this clone: Its specificity is unknown.

Treatment described: oral pan-JAK inhibitor, 5-10 mg twice daily. Investigators sorted PBMCs to obtain both CD4+ and CD8+ T cells. This CDR3 has 16 amino acids. Germline CDR1 reads SEHNR; CDR2 reads FQNEAQ (reference sequence). Trimming removed 4 bases from V and 5 bases from J; junction bases left unmatched: 8. Sequenced material: CD4+ T cells sorted from blood, taken at week 24, from a patient treated with tofacitinib. The TCR comes from a human donor with alopecia areata. The chain employs TRBV7-9 and TRBJ1-6; 7 nucleotides agree with TRBD1. CDR3 residues: CASSWGQPSDNSPLHF. The CDR3 nucleotides are TGTGCCAGCAGCTGGGGACAGCCTTCGGATAATTCACCCCTCCACTTT.